This record covers a single TCR beta chain. These data come from a study of T cell responses to AZD1222 COVID-19 vaccine. This CDR3 spans 11 amino acids. V lost 8 bases and J lost 3, with 8 bases in between. Germline lookup yields CDR1 SQVTM and CDR2 ANQGSEA. TCRdb's copy holds only in-frame clones and misses some; the assay was immunoSEQ multiplex PCR. The repertoire has approximately 160,000 clones, around 94% of them found once; the top ten carry roughly 4.6%. V is TRBV29-1 and J is TRBJ1-3; D is unresolved. The clonotype was recovered from an adult who received the AZD1222 COVID-19 vaccine. Sequencing was performed on peripheral blood, taken 28 days after the second AZD1222 dose. CDR3 loop: CSCISGNTIYF. CDR3 DNA sequence: TGCAGCTGTATTAGTGGAAACACCATATATTTT.